The 5 T cell receptor beta chains reported below all come from one sample, sequenced in a study of blood T cell repertoires in COVID-19. The protocol was immunoSEQ multiplex PCR, while the TCRdb copy is restricted to in-frame clones and leaves out a portion. Among 200,000 to 300,000 clones, around 88% were seen once, and the ten largest hold roughly 6%. Sequencing was carried out using peripheral blood. The receptors here all came from a woman aged 25 to 39 with COVID-19, enrolled during active disease.

J is TRBJ2-3 and V is TRBV27, with D perhaps matching TRBD1 (5 bases). V was trimmed by 3 bases and J by 3 bases, leaving 10 bases between them. Germline V gene data show CDR1 as MNHEY and CDR2 as SMNVEV (reference sequence). This CDR3 is built from 14 residues. DNA for the CDR3: TGTGCCAGCAGTTTTGGGGCCGCGACAGATACGCAGTATTTT. It codes for CASSFGAATDTQYF.

This clone has just one count. The chain couples TRBV10-3 to TRBJ2-3, with TRBD1 identical over 8 bases. V gave up 6 bases and J gave up 2 bases; unmatched junction bases: 7. This CDR3 comprises 15 residues. Germline CDR1 ENHRY, CDR2 SYGVKD. The CDR3 loop is CAISYYRGNTDTQYF. For the CDR3, the DNA is TGTGCCATCAGCTATTACAGGGGGAACACAGATACGCAGTATTTT.

A single count supports this clone. The chain employs TRBV5-6 and TRBJ1-3; D might be TRBD1 (5 bases). The V end was cut by 5 bases, the J end by 8 bases, with 14 bases between. This CDR3 is built from 13 residues. The germline V gene encodes CDR1 SGHDT and CDR2 YYEEEE. In DNA, the CDR3 is TGTGCCAGCAGTTTGAGGGGTTTGGACACCATATATTTT. Its translation: CASSLRGLDTIYF.

The chain links TRBV30 to TRBJ2-3; 9 bases are shared with TRBD2. The germline V gene has CDR1 GTSNPN and CDR2 SVGIG (reference sequence). The CDR3 is made up of 15 amino acids. V gave up 5 bases and J gave up 2 bases; unmatched junction bases: 8. CDR3 loop: CAWAASGITTDTQYF. For the CDR3, the DNA is TGTGCCTGGGCGGCTAGCGGGATAACCACAGATACGCAGTATTTT.

The chain is built from TRBV7-2 and TRBJ2-2; no clear D gene. V was cut by 4 bases and J by 5 bases, with 5 bases left in between. Germline V lookup: CDR1 SGHTA, CDR2 FQGNSA. CDR3 size: 12 residues. CDR3: CASSSRTGELFF. The CDR3 DNA reads as TGTGCCAGCAGCTCTAGAACCGGGGAGCTGTTTTTT.